The rows below give T cell receptor beta chains drawn from one sample of a study of T cell repertoires in cytomegalovirus infection. TCRdb independently ran MiXCR on the reads; one entry per CDR3 protein. The top ten clones hold approximately 13% of a sample with just under 550,000 distinct CDR3 sequences, more than 25% of them seen once. Sequenced material: PBMCs. Receptors were obtained from a human donor in good health (CMV status not recorded). Some clones in this sample may be carry-over from other donors' samples. Each CDR3 is given with its conserved first and last residue. Each record gives: clone size, J gene, D gene, V gene, CDR3 DNA, CDR3 protein. The D gene is left open where the match is weak. The size entry is marked missing in some rows and otherwise reads once, few, many or a size class.

abundance: many; j_gene: TRBJ2-5; d_gene: TRBD2; v_gene: TRBV7-8; CDR3nt: TGTGCCAGCAGCTCAAACAGGACTAGCGGGAGCGAGACCCAGTACTTC; CDR3aa: CASSSNRTSGSETQYF
abundance: NA; j_gene: TRBJ1-5; d_gene: NA; v_gene: TRBV4-2; CDR3nt: TGTGCCAGCAGCCAAGATGGATGGAACTTGGAAGGTTGGAGCAATCAGCCCCAGCATTTT; CDR3aa: CASSQDGWNLEGWSNQPQHF
abundance: NA; j_gene: TRBJ2-5; d_gene: TRBD2; v_gene: TRBV28; CDR3nt: TGTGCCAGCAGTACTAGCGGGAGCCCCGAGACCCAGTACTTC; CDR3aa: CASSTSGSPETQYF
abundance: few; j_gene: TRBJ1-1; d_gene: NA; v_gene: TRBV11-3; CDR3nt: TGTGCCAGCAGCCAAAGGGGGGATCGAGCTTTCTTT; CDR3aa: CASSQRGDRAFF
abundance: few; j_gene: TRBJ2-1; d_gene: NA; v_gene: TRBV7-2; CDR3nt: TGTGCCAGCAGCTTTCCGACACCTCCGGAGCAGTTCTTC; CDR3aa: CASSFPTPPEQFF
abundance: many; j_gene: TRBJ2-3; d_gene: NA; v_gene: TRBV7-2; CDR3nt: TGTGCCAGCAGCTTATCTTCGGGGGCGGGCACAGATACGCAGTATTTT; CDR3aa: CASSLSSGAGTDTQYF
abundance: NA; j_gene: TRBJ2-1; d_gene: NA; v_gene: TRBV7-3; CDR3nt: TGTGCCAGCAGCTTCGCTAGCCCGGACAATGAGCAGTTCTTC; CDR3aa: CASSFASPDNEQFF
abundance: NA; j_gene: TRBJ2-3; d_gene: NA; v_gene: TRBV10-3; CDR3nt: TGTGCCACCGCCAGGGACTCATGGGCAGATACGCAGTATTTT; CDR3aa: CATARDSWADTQYF
abundance: NA; j_gene: TRBJ2-1; d_gene: TRBD2; v_gene: TRBV7-2; CDR3nt: TGTGCCAGCAGCCAAGGTGGGAGGGCAGTCTATGAGCAGTTCTTC; CDR3aa: CASSQGGRAVYEQFF
abundance: once; j_gene: TRBJ2-7; d_gene: TRBD1; v_gene: TRBV20-1; CDR3nt: TGCAGTGCTAGACGGACAGGGTCCTACTACGAGCAGTACTTC; CDR3aa: CSARRTGSYYEQYF
abundance: NA; j_gene: TRBJ2-7; d_gene: TRBD1; v_gene: TRBV27; CDR3nt: TGTGCCAGCAGTCCACGCCCAGGGGGCTCCTACGAGCAGTACTTC; CDR3aa: CASSPRPGGSYEQYF
abundance: NA; j_gene: TRBJ2-7; d_gene: NA; v_gene: TRBV20-1; CDR3nt: TGCAGTGCCCAGTCTAGTTCCTACGAGCAGTACTTC; CDR3aa: CSAQSSSYEQYF
abundance: NA; j_gene: TRBJ1-2; d_gene: NA; v_gene: TRBV18; CDR3nt: TGTGCCAGCTCACCTTCAGTTCCCTATGGCTACACCTTC; CDR3aa: CASSPSVPYGYTF
abundance: NA; j_gene: TRBJ2-3; d_gene: TRBD2; v_gene: TRBV5-1; CDR3nt: TGCGCCAGCAGCTTGGTGACTAGCGGGATCTCGGCAGATACGCAGTATTTT; CDR3aa: CASSLVTSGISADTQYF
abundance: many; j_gene: TRBJ1-2; d_gene: NA; v_gene: TRBV7-6; CDR3nt: TGTGCCAGCAGCCCGCCCGGGACTTTAGCGGGCTACACCTTC; CDR3aa: CASSPPGTLAGYTF
abundance: NA; j_gene: TRBJ2-3; d_gene: TRBD1; v_gene: TRBV4-3; CDR3nt: TGCGCCAGCAGCCAATCGACAGGGGGCGTCGCGACAGATACGCAGTATTTT; CDR3aa: CASSQSTGGVATDTQYF
abundance: many; j_gene: TRBJ2-7; d_gene: TRBD2; v_gene: TRBV7-2; CDR3nt: TGTGCCAGCAGCCCACAGCGGGAGAGGGTCTACGAGCAGTACTTC; CDR3aa: CASSPQRERVYEQYF
abundance: NA; j_gene: TRBJ2-5; d_gene: NA; v_gene: TRBV12-3/TRBV12-4; CDR3nt: TGTGCCAGCACCTTGGGGGGTAAAGGCATTCAAGAGACCCAGTACTTC; CDR3aa: CASTLGGKGIQETQYF
abundance: NA; j_gene: TRBJ2-3; d_gene: TRBD2; v_gene: TRBV12-3/TRBV12-4; CDR3nt: TGTGCCAGCAGTCTCAGACTAGCGGGTATAAGCACAGATACGCAGTATTTT; CDR3aa: CASSLRLAGISTDTQYF
abundance: many; j_gene: TRBJ2-3; d_gene: NA; v_gene: TRBV7-2; CDR3nt: TGTGCCAGCAGCACGGTGGCCAGCAGCACAGATACGCAGTATTTT; CDR3aa: CASSTVASSTDTQYF
abundance: few; j_gene: TRBJ2-1; d_gene: NA; v_gene: TRBV20-1; CDR3nt: TGCAGTGCTAGAACCGGGACTGTCCTATCCAATGAGCAGTTCTTC; CDR3aa: CSARTGTVLSNEQFF
abundance: NA; j_gene: TRBJ2-1; d_gene: NA; v_gene: TRBV7-8; CDR3nt: TGTGCCAGCAGCCTATCACACATGCCCACTTCTGCCCAAGGTTATGAGCAGTTCTTC; CDR3aa: CASSLSHMPTSAQGYEQFF
abundance: NA; j_gene: TRBJ2-7; d_gene: NA; v_gene: TRBV28; CDR3nt: TGTGCCAGCAGTTTCCGGGTCGGACTGGTAACCTACGAGCAGTACTTC; CDR3aa: CASSFRVGLVTYEQYF
abundance: many; j_gene: TRBJ1-2; d_gene: NA; v_gene: TRBV7-2; CDR3nt: TGTGCCAGCAGCGTTCCATGGGAACGGGCTAATGGCTACACCTTC; CDR3aa: CASSVPWERANGYTF
abundance: few; j_gene: TRBJ1-2; d_gene: NA; v_gene: TRBV12-3/TRBV12-4; CDR3nt: TGTGCCAGCAGTTTAGAGGCACTCCTCGGAGGCTACACCTTC; CDR3aa: CASSLEALLGGYTF
abundance: once; j_gene: TRBJ1-2; d_gene: NA; v_gene: TRBV7-6; CDR3nt: TGTGCCAGCAGCTTTAAAGTCAACTATGGCTACACCTTC; CDR3aa: CASSFKVNYGYTF
abundance: NA; j_gene: TRBJ2-1; d_gene: NA; v_gene: TRBV5-1; CDR3nt: TGCGCCAGCAGCCCCATGGACTACCCCTCAATGGATGAGCAGTTCTTC; CDR3aa: CASSPMDYPSMDEQFF
abundance: NA; j_gene: TRBJ2-1; d_gene: TRBD2; v_gene: TRBV7-8; CDR3nt: TGTGCCAGCAGCTTAGCGGATTATAGCGGGGGTGCGAATGAGCAGTTCTTC; CDR3aa: CASSLADYSGGANEQFF
abundance: NA; j_gene: TRBJ2-2; d_gene: NA; v_gene: TRBV7-2; CDR3nt: TGTGCCAGCAGCTTTGGTCTTGCGGGAATCGGGGAGCTGTTTTTT; CDR3aa: CASSFGLAGIGELFF
abundance: few; j_gene: TRBJ2-3; d_gene: NA; v_gene: TRBV20-1; CDR3nt: TGCAGTGCTAGTCCGTTGGCGGGCACAGATACGCAGTATTTT; CDR3aa: CSASPLAGTDTQYF
abundance: NA; j_gene: TRBJ2-7; d_gene: NA; v_gene: TRBV27; CDR3nt: TGTGCCAGCAGCTTCGGGATGCCCAGGGGGGCATCCTACGAGCAGTACTTC; CDR3aa: CASSFGMPRGASYEQYF
abundance: few; j_gene: TRBJ2-1; d_gene: TRBD2; v_gene: TRBV6-6; CDR3nt: TGTGCCAGTTCTGGACTAGCGGCTCACAATGAGCAGTTCTTC; CDR3aa: CASSGLAAHNEQFF
abundance: many; j_gene: TRBJ2-1; d_gene: TRBD2; v_gene: TRBV7-8; CDR3nt: TGTGCCAGCAGCCCAGGTCGGGTCGGTAGCGGGAGGGCCCGGGGCAATGAGCAGTTCTTC; CDR3aa: CASSPGRVGSGRARGNEQFF
abundance: NA; j_gene: TRBJ1-1; d_gene: NA; v_gene: TRBV12-3/TRBV12-4; CDR3nt: TGTGCCAGCAGTCCTCGGACGGTAGTGAACACTGAAGCTTTCTTT; CDR3aa: CASSPRTVVNTEAFF
abundance: NA; j_gene: TRBJ1-5; d_gene: NA; v_gene: TRBV19; CDR3nt: TGTGCCAGTAGTATGGAATTAAGGAGGCCCCAGCATTTT; CDR3aa: CASSMELRRPQHF